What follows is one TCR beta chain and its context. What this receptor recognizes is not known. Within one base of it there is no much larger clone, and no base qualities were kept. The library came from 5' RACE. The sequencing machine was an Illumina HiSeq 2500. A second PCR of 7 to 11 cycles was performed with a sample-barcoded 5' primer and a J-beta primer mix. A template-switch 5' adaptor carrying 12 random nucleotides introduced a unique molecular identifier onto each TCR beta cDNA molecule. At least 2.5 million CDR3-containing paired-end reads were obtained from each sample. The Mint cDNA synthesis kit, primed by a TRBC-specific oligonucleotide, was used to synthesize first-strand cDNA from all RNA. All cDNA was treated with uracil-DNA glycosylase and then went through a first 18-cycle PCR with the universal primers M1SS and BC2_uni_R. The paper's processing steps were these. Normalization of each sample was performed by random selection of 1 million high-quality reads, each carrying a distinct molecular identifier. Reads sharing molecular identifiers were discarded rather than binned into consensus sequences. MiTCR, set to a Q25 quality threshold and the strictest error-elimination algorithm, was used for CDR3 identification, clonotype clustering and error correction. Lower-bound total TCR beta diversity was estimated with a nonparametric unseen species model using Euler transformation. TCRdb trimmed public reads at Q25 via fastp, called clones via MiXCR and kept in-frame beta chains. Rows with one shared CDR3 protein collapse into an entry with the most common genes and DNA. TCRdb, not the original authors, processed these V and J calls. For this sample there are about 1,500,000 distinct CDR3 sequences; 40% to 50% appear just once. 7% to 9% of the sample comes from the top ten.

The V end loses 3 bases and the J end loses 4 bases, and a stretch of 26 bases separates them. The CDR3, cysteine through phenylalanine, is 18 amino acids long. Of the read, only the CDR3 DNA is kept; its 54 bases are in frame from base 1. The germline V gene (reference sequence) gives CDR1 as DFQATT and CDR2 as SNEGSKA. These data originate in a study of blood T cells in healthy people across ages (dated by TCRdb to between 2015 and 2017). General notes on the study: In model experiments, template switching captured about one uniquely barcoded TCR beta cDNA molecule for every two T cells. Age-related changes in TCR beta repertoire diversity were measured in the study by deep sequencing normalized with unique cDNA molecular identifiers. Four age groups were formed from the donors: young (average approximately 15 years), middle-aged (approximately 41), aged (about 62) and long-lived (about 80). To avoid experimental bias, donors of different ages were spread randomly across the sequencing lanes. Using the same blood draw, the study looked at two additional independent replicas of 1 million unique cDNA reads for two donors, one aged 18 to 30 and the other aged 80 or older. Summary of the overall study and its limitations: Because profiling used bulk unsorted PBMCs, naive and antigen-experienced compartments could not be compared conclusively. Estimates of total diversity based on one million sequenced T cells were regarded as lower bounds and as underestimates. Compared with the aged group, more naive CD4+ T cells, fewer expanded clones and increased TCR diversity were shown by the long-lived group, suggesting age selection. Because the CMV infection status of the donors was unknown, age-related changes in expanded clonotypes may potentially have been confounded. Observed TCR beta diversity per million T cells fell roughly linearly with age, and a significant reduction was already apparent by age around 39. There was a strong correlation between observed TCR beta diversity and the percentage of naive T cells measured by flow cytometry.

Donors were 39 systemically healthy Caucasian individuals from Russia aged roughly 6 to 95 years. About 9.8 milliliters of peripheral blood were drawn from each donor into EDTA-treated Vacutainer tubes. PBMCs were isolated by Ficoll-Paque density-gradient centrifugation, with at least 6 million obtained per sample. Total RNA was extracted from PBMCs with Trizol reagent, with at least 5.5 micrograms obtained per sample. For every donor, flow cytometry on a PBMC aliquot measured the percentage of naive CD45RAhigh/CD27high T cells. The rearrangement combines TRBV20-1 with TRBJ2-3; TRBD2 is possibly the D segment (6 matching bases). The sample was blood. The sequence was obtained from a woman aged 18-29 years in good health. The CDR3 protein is CSASRLIAALSLADTQYF. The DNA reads TGCAGTGCTAGTAGATTGATAGCGGCCCTAAGCTTGGCAGATACGCAGTATTTT.